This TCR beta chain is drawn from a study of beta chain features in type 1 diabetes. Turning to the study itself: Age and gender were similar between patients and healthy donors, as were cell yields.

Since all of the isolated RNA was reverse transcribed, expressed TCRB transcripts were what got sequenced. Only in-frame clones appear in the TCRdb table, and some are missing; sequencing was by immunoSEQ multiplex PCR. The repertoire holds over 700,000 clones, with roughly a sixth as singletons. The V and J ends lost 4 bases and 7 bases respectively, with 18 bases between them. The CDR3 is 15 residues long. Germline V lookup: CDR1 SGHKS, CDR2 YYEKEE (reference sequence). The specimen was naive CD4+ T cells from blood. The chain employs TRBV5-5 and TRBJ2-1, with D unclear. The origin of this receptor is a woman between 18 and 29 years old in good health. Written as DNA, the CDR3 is TGTGCCAGCAGCCCCCTCAGGACGGAGAGGAATGAGCAGTTCTTC. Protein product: CASSPLRTERNEQFF.